The clone carrying this T cell receptor beta chain has a handful of counts. Antigen specificity is unknown. TCRdb ran MiXCR on the PCR reads and lists one entry per CDR3 protein. The profile shows about half a million distinct CDR3 sequences, 20% to 25% of them singletons. The ends were cut back, 3 bases at V and 4 bases at J, with 9 bases in the middle. Germline V gene lookup returns CDR1 MNHEY and CDR2 SMNVEV (reference sequence). CDR3 length equals 13 residues. This entry belongs to a study of molecular identifiers for immune sequencing clone quantification. Study background: For replicates, RNA isolated from approximately 20,000 or 100,000 naive CD8 cells was divided into five portions, of which four were sequenced. General observations from the study: Highly expanded clone sizes could be underestimated by identical TCR molecules that share a barcode. Detecting spiked Jurkat TCR RNA from one cell among some 990,000 naive cells was reportedly possible.

The material sequenced was naive CD8+ T cells from blood, with Jurkat cell RNA spiked in. Subset of the sample: FACS-sorted CD8+CD4-CCR7+CD45RA+ naive T cells. The rearrangement joins TRBV27 to TRBJ1-1; no clear D gene. This sequence was found in a human donor in good health. Some libraries in this study had Jurkat cell RNA spiked in. CDR3 residues: CASSFMGSTEAFF. In DNA, the CDR3 is TGTGCCAGCAGTTTTATGGGATCCACTGAAGCTTTCTTT.